These 21 T cell receptor beta chains originate from one sample sequenced in a study of blood T cell repertoires in COVID-19. Clones were read by immunoSEQ multiplex PCR, and TCRdb kept only the in-frame ones, dropping some. This table holds 150,000 to 200,000 clones, roughly 80% found once. The sequencing sample was made of peripheral blood. Receptor source: a man aged 60 to 69 with acute or convalescent COVID-19.

V gene TRBV19 combines with J gene TRBJ2-4, with a possible D match to TRBD2 (7 bases). The CDR3 extends over 16 amino acids. Germline V CDR1 and CDR2: LNHDA, SQIVND (reference sequence). Trimming shortened V by 7 bases and J by 0 bases, and 16 bases separated the two germline ends. The CDR3 DNA reads TGTGCCAGTAACGAGGGGGGGGCCCTAGCCAAAAACATTCAGTACTTC. Its translation: CASNEGGALAKNIQYF.

This clone was counted a single time. The chain links TRBV6-5 to TRBJ1-2, with a possible D match to TRBD1 (6 bases). The ends were cut back, 2 bases at V and 7 bases at J, with 17 bases in the middle. This CDR3 comprises 15 residues. Germline V lookup: CDR1 MNHEY, CDR2 SVGAGI. CDR3: CASSYRTGTTGGYTF. DNA for the CDR3: TGTGCCAGCAGTTACAGAACAGGGACCACCGGTGGCTACACCTTC.

The chain carries TRBV7-2 and TRBJ1-4; 7 bases agree with TRBD1. The germline gives CDR1 SGHTA, CDR2 FQGNSA. The CDR3 consists of 15 residues. V shed 1 base and J 5 bases; nucleotides not matched to a gene: 4. In nucleotides, the CDR3 is TGTGCCAGCAGCTTAGGCCCGGGACAGAATGAAAAACTGTTTTTT. It encodes CASSLGPGQNEKLFF.

This clone occurred many times. This chain links TRBV4-1 with TRBJ1-2; D is undetermined. Germline CDR1 MGHRA, CDR2 YSYEKL. With 4 bases removed from V and 2 bases from J, the gap between germline ends came to 17 bases. The CDR3 is 16 residues long. CDR3 residues: CASSRSPGEINYGYTF. Here the CDR3 DNA reads TGCGCCAGCAGCCGAAGTCCCGGGGAGATCAACTATGGCTACACCTTC.

In this sample, this clone turned up a few times. The V and J genes are TRBV11-2 and TRBJ2-3; 7 bases map to TRBD1. The trim removed 5 bases at V and 4 bases at J, leaving 12 bases unmatched. This CDR3 region has 16 residues. Germline lookup yields CDR1 SGHAT and CDR2 FQNNGV. In DNA form, the CDR3 reads TGTGCCAGCAGCCGTCGAACGGGACAGTATGCAGATACGCAGTATTTT. It is translated as CASSRRTGQYADTQYF.

This chain joins TRBV27 and TRBJ1-4; TRBD1 might be the D (6 bases). Germline CDR1 reads MNHEY; CDR2 reads SMNVEV (reference sequence). V was clipped by 6 bases and J by 3 bases, with 11 bases between them. This CDR3 is built from 14 residues. CDR3 DNA sequence: TGTGCCAGCAGCGACAGGTCGGCTAATGAAAAACTGTTTTTT. Its protein is CASSDRSANEKLFF.

The chain combines TRBV7-3 with TRBJ2-2; 9 bases are shared with TRBD2. This CDR3 is 14 amino acids long. Germline lookup yields CDR1 SGHTA and CDR2 FQGTGA. The junction had 9 bases not matched to a gene; V was cut back by 8 bases and J by 8 bases. The CDR3 region is CASRSGSLFGELFF. In nucleotides, the CDR3 is TGTGCCAGCCGTAGCGGGAGTTTGTTTGGGGAGCTGTTTTTT.

This clone was seen a handful of times. This sequence joins TRBV4-1 and TRBJ2-7, with D tentatively TRBD2 (6 bases). The V gene lost 1 base and the J gene lost 2 bases, with 9 bases spanning the gap. Germline loops: CDR1 MGHRA, CDR2 YSYEKL. The CDR3 consists of 14 residues. CDR3 loop: CASSQVGTAYEQYF. The CDR3 DNA is TGCGCCAGCAGCCAAGTCGGGACTGCCTACGAGCAGTACTTC.

The genes are TRBV6-1 and TRBJ1-6, with 8 positions matching TRBD1. The germline V gene has CDR1 MNHNS and CDR2 SASEGT. V lost 3 bases to trimming and J lost 0 bases; unmatched junction nucleotides: 1. This CDR3 contains 16 residues. CDR3: CASSETGASYNSPLHF. The CDR3 DNA reads TGTGCCAGCAGTGAGACAGGGGCCTCCTATAATTCACCCCTCCACTTT.

The chain couples TRBV6-5 to TRBJ1-2; D not certain. The germline V gene has CDR1 MNHEY and CDR2 SVGAGI. With 6 bases removed from V and 8 bases from J, the gap between germline ends came to 7 bases. The CDR3 contains 10 residues. CDR3 loop: CASRKEGYTF. Written as DNA, the CDR3 is TGTGCCAGCAGAAAGGAGGGCTACACCTTC.

Points on this clone: In the same sample, other DNA sequences code for this CDR3. The gene calls are TRBV12-3 or TRBV12-4 and TRBJ1-2; 8 bases agree with TRBD1. The junction had 0 bases not matched to a gene; V was cut back by 3 bases and J by 6 bases. CDR3 length equals 12 residues. The CDR3 DNA follows: TGTGCCAGCAGTTTGACAGGGGATGGCTACACCTTC. Translating it yields CASSLTGDGYTF.

The genes are TRBV6-5 and TRBJ1-2, with D perhaps TRBD1 (5 bases). CDR3 length equals 14 residues. Trimming left V 5 bases short and J 2 bases short, with 12 bases between. Germline V lookup: CDR1 MNHEY, CDR2 SVGAGI. The CDR3: CASSPTGSNYGYTF. The CDR3, as DNA: TGTGCCAGCAGTCCCACAGGATCAAACTATGGCTACACCTTC.

V is TRBV5-1 and J is TRBJ2-7; no clear D. V shed 0 bases and J shed 0 bases, with 7 bases lying between them. CDR1 and CDR2 (germline): SGHRS, YFSETQ. The CDR3 is 14 amino acids. The CDR3 region has the DNA TGCGCCAGCAGCTTGGCCGCGAACTCCTACGAGCAGTACTTC. Translated, it gives CASSLAANSYEQYF.

This chain connects TRBV2 to TRBJ2-3, with a tentative D call TRBD2 (6 bases). Germline assignment: CDR1 SNHLY and CDR2 FYNNEI. The CDR3 totals 15 residues. V was shortened by 7 bases and J by 1 base, with 15 bases between the two germline ends. CDR3 in DNA: TGTGCCAGCATGGGCCTTAGCGGCCGCACAGATACGCAGTATTTT. Amino acids: CASMGLSGRTDTQYF.

The chain recombines TRBV12-3 or TRBV12-4 with TRBJ2-7; 8 bases align to TRBD2. V trimming: 6 bases; J trimming: 9 bases; junction bases outside the gene matches: 10. The CDR3 runs 13 residues. The CDR3 bases are TGTGCCAGCAGAAATAGCGGGGAATTTCTGCAGTACTTC. Translated, it gives CASRNSGEFLQYF.

This chain connects TRBV24-1 to TRBJ2-3; 12 nucleotides agree with TRBD2. The CDR3 runs 15 residues. From germline, CDR1 is KGHDR and CDR2 SFDVKD. V gave up 4 bases and J gave up 7 bases; unmatched junction bases: 5. The CDR3 bases are TGTGCCACCAGTGACGCGACTAGCGGGAGATATACGCAGTATTTT. Its translation: CATSDATSGRYTQYF.

CDR3: CASRTGTGGWSNQPQHF. The CDR3 DNA sequence: TGTGCCAGTAGAACCGGGACAGGGGGCTGGAGCAATCAGCCCCAGCATTTT. The V gene is TRBV19, the J gene TRBJ1-5, with 12 positions matching TRBD1. CDR1 and CDR2 from the germline V gene are LNHDA and SQIVND (reference sequence). Trimming took 6 bases from V and 1 from J; bases not matched to a gene: 7. The CDR3 is 17 amino acids.

The V call is TRBV18, the J call TRBJ1-2; D remains unclear. The CDR3 has 12 residues. The germline gives CDR1 KGHSH, CDR2 LQKENI. V shed 6 bases and J shed 4 bases, with 9 bases lying between them. The CDR3 nucleotides read TGTGCCAGCTCTTCGACGGGCTATGGCTACACCTTC. It codes for CASSSTGYGYTF.

The chain carries TRBV9 and TRBJ2-3; unclear D gene. The CDR3 runs to 13 residues. Germline V gene lookup returns CDR1 SGDLS and CDR2 YYNGEE. Trimming stripped 0 bases from V and 6 bases from J, with 8 bases between. The CDR3 coding sequence is TGTGCCAGCAGCGTAGGGCTCGGGGATACGCAGTATTTT. This codes for CASSVGLGDTQYF.

The CDR3 spells CASSMVGANNEKLFF. The CDR3 region has the DNA TGTGCCAGTAGCATGGTAGGGGCCAATAATGAAAAACTGTTTTTT. The V call is TRBV19, the J call TRBJ1-4, with a tentative D call TRBD1 (5 bases). Trimming cost V 6 bases and J 4 bases, with 15 bases left between them. In germline, CDR1 is LNHDA, CDR2 SQIVND (reference sequence). CDR3 size: 15 residues.

This chain joins TRBV18 and TRBJ1-1, with D perhaps matching TRBD1 (5 bases). The V end lost 3 bases, the J end lost 8 bases, and 13 bases lay between the germline ends. Germline-derived CDR1 and CDR2 are KGHSH and LQKENI. The CDR3 totals 13 residues. CDR3 sequence (DNA): TGTGCCAGCTCACCTAGGGGCGAGAGCGAAGCTTTCTTT. It is translated as CASSPRGESEAFF.